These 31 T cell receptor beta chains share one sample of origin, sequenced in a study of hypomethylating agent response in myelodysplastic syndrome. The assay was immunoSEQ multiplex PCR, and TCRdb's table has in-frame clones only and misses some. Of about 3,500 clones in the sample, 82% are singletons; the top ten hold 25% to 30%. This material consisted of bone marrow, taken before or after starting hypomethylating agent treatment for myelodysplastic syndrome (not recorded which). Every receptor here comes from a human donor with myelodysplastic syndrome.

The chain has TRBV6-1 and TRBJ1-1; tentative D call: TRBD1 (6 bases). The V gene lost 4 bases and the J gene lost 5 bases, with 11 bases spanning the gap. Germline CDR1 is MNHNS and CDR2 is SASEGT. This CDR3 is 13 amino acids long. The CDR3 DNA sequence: TGTGCCAGCAGTGCGCGAGGGGGGACTGAAGCTTTCTTT. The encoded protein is CASSARGGTEAFF.

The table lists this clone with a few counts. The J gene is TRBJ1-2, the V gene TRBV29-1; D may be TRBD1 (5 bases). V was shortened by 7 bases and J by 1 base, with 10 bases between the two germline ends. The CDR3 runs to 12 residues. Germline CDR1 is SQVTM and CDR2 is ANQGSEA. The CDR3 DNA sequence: TGCAGCGCCGCTGACAGTAACTATGGCTACACCTTC. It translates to CSAADSNYGYTF.

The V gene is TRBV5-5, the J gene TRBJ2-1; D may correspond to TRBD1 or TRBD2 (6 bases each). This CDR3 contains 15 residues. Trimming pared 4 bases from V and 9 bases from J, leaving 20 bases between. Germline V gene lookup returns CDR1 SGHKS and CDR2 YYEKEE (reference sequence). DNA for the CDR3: TGTGCCAGCAGCCTGGATGGGGGGCGGTGGGGTGAGCAGTTCTTC. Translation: CASSLDGGRWGEQFF.

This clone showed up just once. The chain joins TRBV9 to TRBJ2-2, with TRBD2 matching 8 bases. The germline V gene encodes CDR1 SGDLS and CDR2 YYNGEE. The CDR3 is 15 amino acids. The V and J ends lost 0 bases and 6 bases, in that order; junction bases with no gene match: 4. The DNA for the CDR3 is TGTGCCAGCAGCGTAGACGGGAGGGCCGCCGGGGAGCTGTTTTTT. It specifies CASSVDGRAAGELFF.

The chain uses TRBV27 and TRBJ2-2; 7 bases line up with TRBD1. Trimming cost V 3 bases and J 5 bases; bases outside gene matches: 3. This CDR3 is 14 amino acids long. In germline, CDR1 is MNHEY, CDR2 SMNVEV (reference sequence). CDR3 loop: CASSLSRGTGELFF. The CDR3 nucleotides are TGTGCCAGCAGTTTGAGCAGGGGGACCGGGGAGCTGTTTTTT.

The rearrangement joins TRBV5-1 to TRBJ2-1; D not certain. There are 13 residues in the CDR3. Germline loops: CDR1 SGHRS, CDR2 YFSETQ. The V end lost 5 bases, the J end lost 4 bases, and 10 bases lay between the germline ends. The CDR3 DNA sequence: TGCGCCAGCAGTTTTGATATTTACAATGAGCAGTTCTTC. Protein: CASSFDIYNEQFF.

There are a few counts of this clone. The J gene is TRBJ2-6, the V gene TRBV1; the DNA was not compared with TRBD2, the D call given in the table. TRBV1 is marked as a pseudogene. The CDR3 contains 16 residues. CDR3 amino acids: CTSRFLGLCRANVLTF. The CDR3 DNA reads TGCACCAGCAGATTTCTAGGTTTGTGTCGGGCCAACGTCCTGACTTTC.

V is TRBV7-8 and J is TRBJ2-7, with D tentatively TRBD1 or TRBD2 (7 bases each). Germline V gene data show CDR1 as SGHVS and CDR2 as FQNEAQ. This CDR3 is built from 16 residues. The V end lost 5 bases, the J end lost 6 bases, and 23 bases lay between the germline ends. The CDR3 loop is CASSLGGGSTGPEQYF. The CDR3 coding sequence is TGTGCCAGCAGCCTAGGGGGGGGCTCGACAGGGCCCGAGCAGTACTTC. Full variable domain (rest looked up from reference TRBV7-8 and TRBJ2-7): GAGVSQSPRYKVAKRGQDVALRCDPISGHVSLFWYQQALGQGPEFLTYFQNEAQLDKSGLPSDRFFAERPEGSVSTLKIQRTQQEDSAVYLCASSLGGGSTGPEQYFGPGTRLTVT.

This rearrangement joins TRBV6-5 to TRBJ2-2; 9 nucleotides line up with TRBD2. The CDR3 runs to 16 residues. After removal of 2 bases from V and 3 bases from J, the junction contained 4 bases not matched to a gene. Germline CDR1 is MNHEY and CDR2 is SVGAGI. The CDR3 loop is CASSYDGLAYTGELFF. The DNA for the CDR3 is TGTGCCAGCAGTTACGATGGACTAGCGTACACCGGGGAGCTGTTTTTT.

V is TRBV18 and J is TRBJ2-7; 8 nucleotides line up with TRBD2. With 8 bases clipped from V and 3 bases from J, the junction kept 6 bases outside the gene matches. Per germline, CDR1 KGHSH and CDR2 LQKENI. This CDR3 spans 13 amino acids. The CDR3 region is CASERRGDYEQYF. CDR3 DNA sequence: TGTGCCAGCGAACGGCGGGGGGACTACGAGCAGTACTTC.

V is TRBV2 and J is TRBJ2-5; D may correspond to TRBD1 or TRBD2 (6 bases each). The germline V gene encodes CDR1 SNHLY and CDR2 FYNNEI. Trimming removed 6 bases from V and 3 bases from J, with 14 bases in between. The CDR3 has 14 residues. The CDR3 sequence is CASSLGGGKETQYF. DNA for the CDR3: TGTGCCAGCAGCCTAGGAGGGGGGAAAGAGACCCAGTACTTC.

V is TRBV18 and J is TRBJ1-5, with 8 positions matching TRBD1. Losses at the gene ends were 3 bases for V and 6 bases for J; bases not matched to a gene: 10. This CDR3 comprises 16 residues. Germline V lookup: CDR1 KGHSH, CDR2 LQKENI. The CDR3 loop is CASSPRGQGVGQPQHF. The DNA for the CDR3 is TGTGCCAGCTCACCCCGCGGACAGGGTGTCGGTCAGCCCCAGCATTTT.

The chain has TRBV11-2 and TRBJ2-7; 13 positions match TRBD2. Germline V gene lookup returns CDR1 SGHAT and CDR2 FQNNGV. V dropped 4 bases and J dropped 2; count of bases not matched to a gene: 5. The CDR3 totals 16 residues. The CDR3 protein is CASSSRLAGGPYEQYF. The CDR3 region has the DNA TGTGCCAGCAGCTCCAGACTAGCGGGGGGCCCCTACGAGCAGTACTTC.

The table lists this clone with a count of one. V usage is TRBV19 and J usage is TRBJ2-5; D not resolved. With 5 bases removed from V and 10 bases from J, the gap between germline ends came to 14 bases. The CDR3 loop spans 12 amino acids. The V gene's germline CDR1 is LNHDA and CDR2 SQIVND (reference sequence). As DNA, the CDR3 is TGTGCCAGTAGTCTGGGTGGTGAAGGCCAGTACTTC. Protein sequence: CASSLGGEGQYF.

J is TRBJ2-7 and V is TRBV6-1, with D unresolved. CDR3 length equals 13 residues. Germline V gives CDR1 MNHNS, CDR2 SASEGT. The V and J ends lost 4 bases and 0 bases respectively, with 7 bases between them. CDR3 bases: TGTGCCAGCAGTGCTATGAGCTCCTACGAGCAGTACTTC. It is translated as CASSAMSSYEQYF.

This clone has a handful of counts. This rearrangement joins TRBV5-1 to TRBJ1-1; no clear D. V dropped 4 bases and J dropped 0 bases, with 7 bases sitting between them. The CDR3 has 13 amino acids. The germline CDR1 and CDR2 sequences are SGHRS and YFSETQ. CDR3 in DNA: TGCGCCAGCAGCCTTCAGATGAACACTGAAGCTTTCTTT. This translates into CASSLQMNTEAFF. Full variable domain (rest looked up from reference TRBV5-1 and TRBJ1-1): KAGVTQTPRYLIKTRGQQVTLSCSPISGHRSVSWYQQTPGQGLQFLFEYFSETQRNKGNFPGRFSGRQFSNSRSEMNVSTLELGDSALYLCASSLQMNTEAFFGQGTRLTVV.

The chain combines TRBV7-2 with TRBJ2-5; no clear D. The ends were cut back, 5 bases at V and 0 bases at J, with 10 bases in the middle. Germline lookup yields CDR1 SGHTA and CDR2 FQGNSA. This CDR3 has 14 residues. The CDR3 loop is CASSQMGYQETQYF. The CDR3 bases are TGTGCCAGCAGCCAGATGGGGTACCAAGAGACCCAGTACTTC.

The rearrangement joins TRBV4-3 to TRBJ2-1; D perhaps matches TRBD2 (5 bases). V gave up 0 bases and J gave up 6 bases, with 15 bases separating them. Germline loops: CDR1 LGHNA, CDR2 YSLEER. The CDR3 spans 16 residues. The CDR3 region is CASSQETFGISNEQFF. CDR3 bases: TGCGCCAGCAGCCAAGAAACCTTCGGGATCTCCAATGAGCAGTTCTTC.

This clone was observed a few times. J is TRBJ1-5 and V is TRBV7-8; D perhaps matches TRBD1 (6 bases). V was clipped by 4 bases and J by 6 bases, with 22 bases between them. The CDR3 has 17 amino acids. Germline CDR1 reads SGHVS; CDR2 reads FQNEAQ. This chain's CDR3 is CASSSSETGLRGQPQHF. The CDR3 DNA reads TGTGCCAGCAGCTCCTCCGAGACAGGCCTAAGGGGTCAGCCCCAGCATTTT.

The CDR3 nucleotides are TGTGCCAGCAGCCCCCCCATGAGAGAGGGCCAGAATACGCAGTATTTT. Its translation is CASSPPMREGQNTQYF. The V call is TRBV7-8, the J call TRBJ2-3; D is possibly TRBD2 (5 bases). Germline V CDR1 and CDR2: SGHVS, FQNEAQ. CDR3 length equals 16 residues. V lost 5 bases and J 7 bases, leaving 22 bases between the germline ends.

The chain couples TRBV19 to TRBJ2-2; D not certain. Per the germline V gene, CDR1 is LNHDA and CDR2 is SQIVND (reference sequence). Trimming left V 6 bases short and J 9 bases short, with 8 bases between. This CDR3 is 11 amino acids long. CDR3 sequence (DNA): TGTGCCAGTAGATGGAGCCGGGAGCTGTTTTTT. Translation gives CASRWSRELFF.

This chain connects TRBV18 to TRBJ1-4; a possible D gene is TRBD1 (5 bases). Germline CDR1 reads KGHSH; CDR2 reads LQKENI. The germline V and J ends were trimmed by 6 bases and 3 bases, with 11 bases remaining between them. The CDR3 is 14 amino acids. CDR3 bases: TGTGCCAGCTCCACGGGGGGTCCTAATGAAAAACTGTTTTTT. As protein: CASSTGGPNEKLFF.

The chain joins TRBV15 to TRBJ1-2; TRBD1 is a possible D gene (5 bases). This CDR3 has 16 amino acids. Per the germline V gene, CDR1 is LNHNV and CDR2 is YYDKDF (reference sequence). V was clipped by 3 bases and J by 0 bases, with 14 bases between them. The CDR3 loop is CATSRGGEEANYGYTF. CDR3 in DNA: TGTGCCACCAGCAGGGGGGGGGAGGAAGCTAACTATGGCTACACCTTC.

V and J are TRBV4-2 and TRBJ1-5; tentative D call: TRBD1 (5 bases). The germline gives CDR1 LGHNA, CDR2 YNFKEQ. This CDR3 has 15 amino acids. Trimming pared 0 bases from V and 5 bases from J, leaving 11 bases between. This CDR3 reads CASSQDKVGDQPQHF. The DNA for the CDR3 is TGTGCCAGCAGCCAAGATAAAGTGGGGGATCAGCCCCAGCATTTT.

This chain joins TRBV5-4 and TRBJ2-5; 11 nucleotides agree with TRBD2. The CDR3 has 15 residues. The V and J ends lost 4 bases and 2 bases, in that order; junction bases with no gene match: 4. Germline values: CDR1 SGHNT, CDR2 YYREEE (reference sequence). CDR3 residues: CASSLRTSGQETQYF. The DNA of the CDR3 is TGTGCCAGCAGCCTTCGGACTAGCGGGCAAGAGACCCAGTACTTC.

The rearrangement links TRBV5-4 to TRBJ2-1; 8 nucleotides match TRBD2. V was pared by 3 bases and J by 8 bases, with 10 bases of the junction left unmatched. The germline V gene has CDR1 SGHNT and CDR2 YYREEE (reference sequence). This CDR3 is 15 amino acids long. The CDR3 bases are TGTGCCAGCAGCTCCGGGACTAGAGGGTCCGATGAGCAGTTCTTC. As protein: CASSSGTRGSDEQFF.

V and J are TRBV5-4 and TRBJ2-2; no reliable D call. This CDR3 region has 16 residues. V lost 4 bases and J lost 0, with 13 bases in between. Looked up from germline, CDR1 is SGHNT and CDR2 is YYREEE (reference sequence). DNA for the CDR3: TGTGCCAGCAGCCCTACCAGACCCGCGAACACCGGGGAGCTGTTTTTT. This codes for CASSPTRPANTGELFF.

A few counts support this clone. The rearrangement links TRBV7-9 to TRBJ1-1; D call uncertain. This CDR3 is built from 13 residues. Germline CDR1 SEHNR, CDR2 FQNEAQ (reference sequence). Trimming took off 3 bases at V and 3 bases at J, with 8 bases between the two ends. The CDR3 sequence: CASSFSYDTEAFF. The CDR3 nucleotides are TGTGCCAGCAGCTTCTCATACGACACTGAAGCTTTCTTT.

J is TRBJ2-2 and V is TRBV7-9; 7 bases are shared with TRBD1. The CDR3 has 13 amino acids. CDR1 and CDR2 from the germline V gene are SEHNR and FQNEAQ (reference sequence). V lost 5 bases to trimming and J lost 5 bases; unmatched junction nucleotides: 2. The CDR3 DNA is TGTGCCAGCAGCCAGACAGGGACCGGGGAGCTGTTTTTT. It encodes CASSQTGTGELFF.

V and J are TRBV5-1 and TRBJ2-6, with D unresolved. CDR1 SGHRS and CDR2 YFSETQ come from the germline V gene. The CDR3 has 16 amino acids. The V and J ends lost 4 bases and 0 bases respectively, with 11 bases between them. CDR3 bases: TGCGCCAGCAGCCCGGACGGCCTCTCTGGGGCCAACGTCCTGACTTTC. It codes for CASSPDGLSGANVLTF.

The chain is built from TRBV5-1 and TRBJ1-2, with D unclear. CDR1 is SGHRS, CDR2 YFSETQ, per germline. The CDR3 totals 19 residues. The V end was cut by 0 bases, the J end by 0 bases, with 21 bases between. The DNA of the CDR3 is TGCGCCAGCAGCTTGGGGGGTTTCGGCAGAGGCCCAACTAACTATGGCTACACCTTC. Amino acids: CASSLGGFGRGPTNYGYTF.